The 16 T cell receptor beta chains listed next were all sequenced from one sample in a study of blood T cell repertoires in COVID-19. TCRdb's table, derived via immunoSEQ multiplex PCR, lists solely in-frame clones and lacks some. The sample consists of around 67,000 clones, approximately 84% of them appearing once. The specimen was peripheral blood. The receptors shown here come from a man aged 70-80 years with acute or convalescent COVID-19.

The chain combines TRBV5-1 with TRBJ2-5, with 7 bases fitting TRBD1. Germline assignment: CDR1 SGHRS and CDR2 YFSETQ. The CDR3 length is 13 residues. V lost 2 bases to trimming and J lost 4 bases; unmatched junction nucleotides: 2. The CDR3 DNA reads as TGCGCCAGCAGCTTAGGGACAGCAGAGACCCAGTACTTC. This codes for CASSLGTAETQYF.

The gene calls are TRBV28 and TRBJ1-2; TRBD1 might be the D (5 bases). Germline V gene sequence: CDR1 MDHEN, CDR2 SYDVKM. The CDR3 extends over 15 amino acids. V dropped 5 bases and J dropped 1 base, with 14 bases sitting between them. The CDR3 loop reads CASSPPGHDNYGYTF. CDR3 bases: TGTGCCAGCAGTCCCCCCGGACACGATAACTATGGCTACACCTTC.

This clone came up once. The chain has TRBV25-1 and TRBJ2-1, with TRBD2 matching 10 bases. V was clipped by 6 bases and J by 4 bases; unmatched bases: 9. This CDR3 comprises 16 residues. The germline CDR1 and CDR2 sequences are MGHDK and SYGVNS. CDR3 in amino acids: CASSPPGLAMYNEQFF. CDR3 sequence (DNA): TGTGCCAGCAGCCCTCCGGGACTAGCGATGTACAATGAGCAGTTCTTC.

This rearrangement joins TRBV6-1 to TRBJ1-4; D perhaps matches TRBD1 (5 bases). Per germline, CDR1 MNHNS and CDR2 SASEGT. The CDR3 is made up of 16 amino acids. Trimming pared 2 bases from V and 4 bases from J, leaving 14 bases between. The CDR3 DNA is TGTGCCAGCAGTGAAAGTGCCGGGGGGGTTAATGAAAAACTGTTTTTT. Amino acids: CASSESAGGVNEKLFF.

This clone occurred once. This rearrangement joins TRBV6-6 to TRBJ2-1, with 10 bases matching TRBD1. CDR3 length: 13 amino acids. Germline V gives CDR1 MNHNY, CDR2 SVGAGI (reference sequence). V dropped 4 bases and J dropped 9; count of bases not matched to a gene: 3. CDR3 sequence reads: CASSSWTGGEQFF. As DNA, the CDR3 is TGTGCCAGCAGTTCCTGGACAGGGGGTGAGCAGTTCTTC.

This sequence joins TRBV11-2 and TRBJ2-5, with a tentative D call TRBD1 (6 bases). The CDR3 has 14 residues. Germline CDR1 SGHAT, CDR2 FQNNGV. Trimming cost V 0 bases and J 9 bases, with 14 bases left between them. The CDR3 DNA is TGTGCCAGCAGCTTAGATTGGCAGGGGTGGGCCCAGTACTTC. Its protein is CASSLDWQGWAQYF. The whole variable domain, remainder taken from reference TRBV11-2 and TRBJ2-5, is EAGVAQSPRYKIIEKRQSVAFWCNPISGHATLYWYQQILGQGPKLLIQFQNNGVVDDSQLPKDRFSAERLKGVDSTLKIQPAKLEDSAVYLCASSLDWQGWAQYFGPGTRLLVL.

The sample holds one count of this clone. The V and J genes are TRBV12-3 or TRBV12-4 and TRBJ1-3; D unclear. This CDR3 contains 13 residues. V was pared by 5 bases and J by 4 bases, with 9 bases between. The CDR3 DNA reads TGTGCCAGCAGTCCCCCCTCCGGAAACACCATATATTTT. It codes for CASSPPSGNTIYF.

The V and J genes are TRBV28 and TRBJ1-6; a possible D gene is TRBD1 (5 bases). V dropped 1 base and J dropped 0 bases, with 7 bases sitting between them. Germline CDR1 and CDR2: MDHEN and SYDVKM. CDR3 length equals 16 residues. CDR3 DNA sequence: TGTGCCAGCAGTTTATATGACAGCTCCTATAATTCACCCCTCCACTTT. Its protein is CASSLYDSSYNSPLHF.

V is TRBV5-1 and J is TRBJ2-5, with D possibly TRBD1 on 5 matching bases. Trimming took 0 bases from V and 5 from J, leaving 14 bases between them. Per the germline V gene, CDR1 is SGHRS and CDR2 is YFSETQ. The CDR3 has 15 residues. CDR3 DNA: TGCGCCAGCAGCTTGGAAAAGGCAGGGCTGGAGACCCAGTACTTC. Translated: CASSLEKAGLETQYF.

This clone was observed a single time. This chain links TRBV18 with TRBJ1-1, with D perhaps TRBD1 (6 bases). Trimming shortened V by 1 base and J by 7 bases, and 13 bases separated the two germline ends. The CDR3 contains 14 residues. CDR1 is KGHSH, CDR2 LQKENI, per germline. Written as DNA, the CDR3 is TGTGCCAGCTCACCACGGGGGGGCATTAATGAAGCTTTCTTT. It yields the protein CASSPRGGINEAFF. The variable domain in full, completed from reference TRBV18 and TRBJ1-1, reads NAGVMQNPRHLVRRRGQEARLRCSPMKGHSHVYWYRQLPEEGLKFMVYLQKENIIDESGMPKERFSAEFPKEGPSILRIQQVVRGDSAAYFCASSPRGGINEAFFGQGTRLTVV.

This clone was picked up one time. The chain joins TRBV10-3 to TRBJ2-5; perhaps TRBD2 as D (5 bases). The CDR3 sequence is 13 residues long. V was shortened by 0 bases and J by 4 bases, with 6 bases between the two germline ends. CDR1 is ENHRY, CDR2 SYGVKD, per germline. The CDR3 DNA sequence: TGTGCCATCAGTGAGTCGAGCGGAGAGACCCAGTACTTC. Protein: CAISESSGETQYF.

In DNA form, the CDR3 reads TGTGCCGCCCGGGACAGTAGCACAGATACGCAGTATTTT. This encodes CAARDSSTDTQYF. This sequence joins TRBV6-5 and TRBJ2-3, with 7 bases lining up with TRBD1. Germline V gene lookup returns CDR1 MNHEY and CDR2 SVGAGI. The V and J ends lost 11 bases and 0 bases, in that order; junction bases with no gene match: 5. The CDR3 covers 13 residues.

The gene calls are TRBV6-5 and TRBJ1-5; possibly TRBD1 for D (6 bases). The V and J ends lost 4 bases and 4 bases respectively, with 14 bases between them. The length of the CDR3 is 15 residues. Germline CDR1 reads MNHEY; CDR2 reads SVGAGI. This CDR3 is CASSFSQTGNQPQHF. Here the CDR3 DNA reads TGTGCCAGCAGTTTTTCCCAAACAGGGAATCAGCCCCAGCATTTT.

This chain connects TRBV29-1 to TRBJ1-5, with D tentatively TRBD1 (6 bases). This CDR3 has 13 residues. Trimming removed 4 bases at V and 3 bases at J, with 10 bases between. Germline CDR1 reads SQVTM; CDR2 reads ANQGSEA. This CDR3 reads CSVGGGPNQPQHF. CDR3 coding DNA: TGCAGCGTTGGAGGGGGACCCAATCAGCCCCAGCATTTT.

The rearrangement uses TRBV5-6 and TRBJ2-7, with D possibly matching TRBD1 (6 bases). CDR1 and CDR2 (germline): SGHDT, YYEEEE. The V end lost 0 bases, the J end lost 3 bases, and 25 bases lay between the germline ends. The CDR3 runs 19 residues. The CDR3 spells CASSLGTPGTRVGVYEQYF. The DNA of the CDR3 is TGTGCCAGCAGCTTGGGGACCCCCGGGACAAGGGTTGGAGTCTACGAGCAGTACTTC.

This chain links TRBV3-1 (or the pseudogene TRBV3-2) with TRBJ1-6, with TRBD1 matching 7 bases. Germline V gene data show CDR1 as LGHDT and CDR2 as YNNKEL (reference sequence). Losses at the gene ends were 3 bases for V and 5 bases for J; bases not matched to a gene: 1. The CDR3 runs to 14 residues. The CDR3: CASSQGQHNSPLHF. In nucleotides, the CDR3 is TGTGCCAGCAGCCAGGGACAGCATAATTCACCCCTCCACTTT.